Listed here is a single T cell receptor beta chain. What it recognizes is unknown. Sequencing was performed with immunoSEQ multiplex PCR; in TCRdb, only in-frame clones are kept and a portion is missing. This sample yields some 56,000 clones, of which roughly 76% are seen a single time; around 5% belongs to the top ten. The sample belongs to a study of a mutant IDH1 vaccine in newly diagnosed glioma. Background on the study: In the visit schedule, V12 fell in week 35, while V13 fell in week 47.

Findings of the study overall: Patients showed vaccine-induced immune responses at a rate of approximately 92%. Changes to the top peripheral T cell clonotypes appeared unrelated to pseudoprogression.

Trimming shortened V by 1 base and J by 4 bases, and 10 bases separated the two germline ends. From germline, CDR1 is SEHNR and CDR2 FQNEAQ (reference sequence). CDR3 length: 14 residues. The time point: week 47, end of study. Vaccination used 300 ug of mutant IDH1 20-mer peptide per dose, with topical imiquimod. Vaccination of patients was performed eight times, in weeks 1, 3, 5, 7, 11, 15, 19 and 23. This TCR derives from a man aged 45-60 years with glioma. The sample in question was PBMCs, obtained from a glioma patient whose treatment included an IDH1 peptide vaccine. The gene calls are TRBV7-9 and TRBJ1-2; the D is unclear. The CDR3 loop is CASSLGVGAYGYTF. The CDR3 bases are TGTGCCAGCAGCTTAGGCGTGGGTGCCTATGGCTACACCTTC.